Each of the 30 T cell receptor beta chains below was sequenced from the same sample in a study of T cell repertoires in cytomegalovirus infection. These receptors are not linked to any known antigen. TCRdb processed the reads anew with MiXCR; each CDR3 protein has one entry. There are about 920,000 distinct CDR3 sequences in the sample; around 32% occur only once, and about 14% lies in the top ten. The sample was cultured CD8+ T cells from PBMCs, taken from culture after CMV antigen stimulation. Receptor source: a human donor in good health (CMV status not recorded). Some clones in this sample may be carry-over from other donors' samples.

In this sample, this clonotype turned up a few times. The chain carries TRBV27 and TRBJ2-2, with 12 bases matching TRBD1. Germline V gives CDR1 MNHEY, CDR2 SMNVEV (reference sequence). V shed 4 bases and J 7 bases; nucleotides not matched to a gene: 16. CDR3 length equals 19 residues. This chain's CDR3 is CASSSLGTGGDRIGGELFF. DNA for the CDR3: TGTGCCAGCAGTTCGCTCGGGACAGGGGGCGACAGGATAGGCGGGGAGCTGTTTTTT.

The chain recombines TRBV5-6 with TRBJ2-7, with D unclear. Trimming pared 4 bases from V and 2 bases from J, leaving 19 bases between. CDR1 and CDR2 (germline): SGHDT, YYEEEE. This CDR3 is built from 16 residues. CDR3 residues: CASSAGQEFFTYEQYF. The CDR3 DNA is TGTGCCAGCAGCGCCGGTCAGGAATTTTTCACCTACGAGCAGTACTTC.

This chain connects TRBV6-5 to TRBJ2-3; TRBD2 agrees at 11 bases. The CDR3 is made up of 16 amino acids. Germline V gives CDR1 MNHEY, CDR2 SVGAGI. V dropped 5 bases and J dropped 6; count of bases not matched to a gene: 10. The CDR3 here is CASSTGASGGSDTQYF. The CDR3 DNA is TGTGCCAGCAGTACTGGGGCTAGCGGGGGGTCGGATACGCAGTATTTT.

The chain joins TRBV10-3 to TRBJ2-1; D not certain. Trimming removed 3 bases at V and 3 bases at J, with 12 bases between. This CDR3 spans 15 amino acids. Per germline, CDR1 ENHRY and CDR2 SYGVKD. CDR3 coding DNA: TGTGCCATCAGTGAATTTGCACCAGACTACAATGAGCAGTTCTTC. It is translated as CAISEFAPDYNEQFF.

This clonotype occurred a few times. The V gene is TRBV7-8, the J gene TRBJ2-7; 7 bases align to TRBD2. V shed 8 bases, J shed 0 bases, and the junction held 4 bases outside the gene matches. This CDR3 spans 13 amino acids. Germline V gene lookup returns CDR1 SGHVS and CDR2 FQNEAQ. CDR3 sequence (DNA): TGTGCCAGCGCGGGGGAGAGCTCCTACGAGCAGTACGTC. Translation: CASAGESSYEQYV.

In this sample, this clonotype turned up many times. The V and J genes are TRBV27 and TRBJ2-2; a weak D match, TRBD1 (6 bases). The V and J ends lost 1 base and 6 bases respectively, with 12 bases between them. CDR1 MNHEY and CDR2 SMNVEV come from the germline V gene (reference sequence). CDR3 size: 15 residues. Here the CDR3 DNA reads TGTGCCAGCAGTTTATGGCAGGGGAAGGCCGGGGAGCTGTTTTTT. It specifies CASSLWQGKAGELFF.

The CDR3: CATRVPPTSLQGAKNSPLHF. CDR3 DNA: TGTGCCACCAGGGTCCCCCCTACCTCCCTACAGGGGGCAAAGAATTCACCCCTCCACTTT. J is TRBJ1-6 and V is TRBV24-1, with 9 bases matching TRBD1. The germline CDR1 and CDR2 sequences are KGHDR and SFDVKD. J gave up 7 bases and V 7 bases, and 22 bases lay outside the gene matches. The CDR3 contains 20 residues.

The chain carries TRBV4-2 and TRBJ1-4; 7 positions agree with TRBD1. The J segment lost 4 bases and the V segment lost 2 bases, leaving 4 bases of the junction unmatched. Germline CDR1 is LGHNA and CDR2 is YNFKEQ. The CDR3 has 15 amino acids. The CDR3 DNA sequence: TGTGCCAGCAGCCAATTGACAGGGAATAATGAAAAACTGTTTTTT. It codes for CASSQLTGNNEKLFF.

The V gene is TRBV9, the J gene TRBJ2-4, with 8 bases identical to TRBD1. Germline values: CDR1 SGDLS, CDR2 YYNGEE. V lost 3 bases and J lost 4; bases outside the gene matches: 9. The CDR3 has 16 amino acids. CDR3 amino acids: CASSERGTGGKNIQYF. The CDR3 region has the DNA TGTGCCAGCAGCGAACGCGGGACAGGAGGTAAAAACATTCAGTACTTC.

On this clonotype: An end of the junction differs from the germline gene, which may be a read error. The chain employs TRBV19 and TRBJ1-1; D ambiguous. The germline gives CDR1 LNHDA, CDR2 SQIVND (reference sequence). The CDR3 consists of 11 residues. The CDR3 sequence: CASGMGNEAFF. DNA of the CDR3: TGTGCCAGTGGTATGGGTAATGAAGCTTTCTTT.

Worth noting for this clonotype: The final CDR3 position lacks the conserved phenylalanine or tryptophan, pointing to a likely read error. The V call is TRBV6-5, the J call TRBJ2-3; TRBD1 aligns across 8 bases. Germline V lookup: CDR1 MNHEY, CDR2 SVGAGI. With V trimmed by 2 bases and J by 0 bases, 7 bases remained unmatched. The CDR3 sequence is 17 residues long. CDR3: CASSYQQGEASTDTQYL. The CDR3 nucleotides are TGTGCCAGCAGTTACCAACAGGGGGAGGCTAGCACAGATACGCAGTATCTT.

In this sample, this clonotype turned up a few times. This chain links TRBV9 with TRBJ2-3; D remains ambiguous. The V and J ends lost 0 bases and 6 bases respectively, with 17 bases between them. This CDR3 has 16 amino acids. Germline CDR1 reads SGDLS; CDR2 reads YYNGEE. The CDR3 DNA sequence: TGTGCCAGCAGCGTAGTAAAGGAGAGGAGAGATGATACGCAGTATTTT. It specifies CASSVVKERRDDTQYF.

This clonotype was detected only a few times. The gene calls are TRBV7-9 and TRBJ2-2, with no clear D. Trimming shortened V by 5 bases and J by 3 bases, and 19 bases separated the two germline ends. The CDR3 length is 17 residues. Per germline, CDR1 SEHNR and CDR2 FQNEAQ (reference sequence). Here the CDR3 reads CASSKETLGTDTGELFF. In DNA form, the CDR3 reads TGTGCCAGCAGCAAAGAAACCCTGGGTACAGACACCGGGGAGCTGTTTTTT.

V gene TRBV19 combines with J gene TRBJ1-1; D uncertain. Per germline, CDR1 LNHDA and CDR2 SQIVND (reference sequence). CDR3 size: 13 residues. V was pared by 6 bases and J by 0 bases, with 8 bases between. CDR3 bases: TGTGCCAGTAGAGAGGCCTTGAACACTGAAGCTTTCTTT. Its translation: CASREALNTEAFF.

This clonotype was observed a handful of times. The CDR3: CASSFRRERDNEQFF. CDR3 nucleotide sequence: TGTGCCAGCAGCTTCCGCAGGGAGCGGGACAATGAGCAGTTCTTC. V and J are TRBV5-4 and TRBJ2-1, with a possible D match to TRBD2 (6 bases). Trimming pared 2 bases from V and 5 bases from J, leaving 14 bases between. The CDR3 is 15 amino acids. Germline V gives CDR1 SGHNT, CDR2 YYREEE (reference sequence).

This chain links TRBV4-2 with TRBJ1-5, with no clear D. Per the germline V gene, CDR1 is LGHNA and CDR2 is YNFKEQ. The CDR3 covers 14 residues. V was trimmed by 4 bases and J by 4 bases, leaving 11 bases between them. CDR3 sequence reads: CASSRNGRNQPQHF. The CDR3 coding sequence is TGTGCCAGCAGCCGTAATGGGAGGAATCAGCCCCAGCATTTT.

A few counts support this clonotype. J is TRBJ2-7 and V is TRBV11-3, with D uncertain. The CDR3 has 12 residues. Germline V gives CDR1 SGHNT, CDR2 YENEEA. V lost 6 bases, J lost 0 bases, and 6 bases lay in between. The CDR3 sequence is CASRYPSYEQYV. The CDR3 bases are TGTGCCAGCAGGTACCCCTCCTACGAGCAGTACGTC.

The chain couples TRBV12-3 or TRBV12-4 to TRBJ2-5, with 7 positions matching TRBD1. Trimming cost V 6 bases and J 5 bases; bases outside gene matches: 9. The CDR3 is 14 residues long. CDR3 nucleotides: TGTGCCAGCAGCTCGGGACAGCTCAGGGAGACCCAGTACTTC. Translated, it gives CASSSGQLRETQYF.

This chain uses TRBV29-1 with TRBJ1-1; weak D call: TRBD1 (6 bases). Looked up from germline, CDR1 is SQVTM and CDR2 is ANQGSEA. The CDR3 loop spans 14 amino acids. The V end lost 7 bases, the J end lost 4 bases, and 19 bases lay between the germline ends. The CDR3 loop is CSASPQGLGTEAFF. As DNA, the CDR3 is TGCAGCGCCTCACCTCAGGGGCTGGGCACTGAAGCTTTCTTT.

Concerning this clonotype itself: A much larger clone lies one base from this, so it may be a read error. The V gene is TRBV7-9, the J gene TRBJ2-1, with D possibly being TRBD1 (6 bases). The germline V gene has CDR1 SEHNR and CDR2 FQNEAQ (reference sequence). The CDR3 covers 18 residues. V lost 1 base and J lost 5, with 21 bases in between. Written as DNA, the CDR3 is TGTGCCAGCAGCTTAGTACAGGGACGGCCGTTGGAAAACAATGAGCAGTTCTTC. Amino acids: CASSLVQGRPLENNEQFF.

The rearrangement uses TRBV19 and TRBJ2-5, with 10 bases identical to TRBD2. Germline assignment: CDR1 LNHDA and CDR2 SQIVND (reference sequence). The CDR3 runs 14 residues. V shed 3 bases and J 6 bases; nucleotides not matched to a gene: 4. CDR3 in amino acids: CASSMLAGGKTQYF. In DNA form, the CDR3 reads TGTGCCAGTAGTATGTTAGCGGGGGGAAAGACCCAGTACTTC.

This clonotype was observed many times. The chain employs TRBV7-2 and TRBJ1-2; D unresolved. Per the germline V gene, CDR1 is SGHTA and CDR2 is FQGNSA. Between the trimmed V and J ends, which lost 1 base and 3 bases, there was a span of 12 bases. CDR3 length: 15 amino acids. The CDR3, as DNA: TGTGCCAGCAGCTTAGGTTTATCGTGGGACTATGGCTACACCTTC. Translated, it gives CASSLGLSWDYGYTF.

This clonotype was detected ten times or more. The DNA is left out, because the CDR3 cannot be placed on it with certainty; the CDR3 is given as TCRdb lists it. CDR3 sequence reads: CASSSSGRHRTDTQYF. This chain links TRBV11-2 with TRBJ2-3; the table's D call of TRBD1 was not tested on the DNA. Counting both end residues, the CDR3 totals 16 amino acids. The germline CDR1 and CDR2 sequences are SGHAT and FQNNGV.

The chain is built from TRBV27 and TRBJ2-7; D not resolved. CDR3 length equals 14 residues. CDR1 is MNHEY, CDR2 SMNVEV, per germline (reference sequence). Trimming left V 1 base short and J 0 bases short, with 7 bases between. The CDR3 protein is CASSLYSSSYEQYF. CDR3 DNA sequence: TGTGCCAGCAGTTTATATAGCAGCTCCTACGAGCAGTACTTC.

J is TRBJ1-4 and V is TRBV27; 9 bases line up with TRBD1. Trimming at V came to 8 bases and at J to 6 bases, leaving 4 bases not matched to a gene. There are 13 residues in the CDR3. Per germline, CDR1 MNHEY and CDR2 SMNVEV (reference sequence). The CDR3 DNA follows: TGTGCCAGCGGGACAGGGAGAGATGAAAAACTGTTTTTT. Its protein product is CASGTGRDEKLFF.

CDR3: CASSLYEVNTEAFF. Written as DNA, the CDR3 is TGTGCCAGCAGTTTATACGAGGTGAACACTGAAGCTTTCTTT. This sequence joins TRBV28 and TRBJ1-1; D call uncertain. Trimming took off 1 base at V and 0 bases at J, with 6 bases between the two ends. The V gene's germline CDR1 is MDHEN and CDR2 SYDVKM. This CDR3 region has 14 residues.

This clonotype was seen only once. The J gene is TRBJ2-7, the V gene TRBV20-1, with TRBD2 matching 7 bases. V was pared by 0 bases and J by 2 bases, with 4 bases of the junction left unmatched. The CDR3 is 14 residues long. Germline V gene lookup returns CDR1 DFQATT and CDR2 SNEGSKA (reference sequence). This CDR3 is CSARDQRGTYEQYV. Written as DNA, the CDR3 is TGCAGTGCTAGAGATCAGCGGGGAACCTACGAGCAGTACGTC.

V gene TRBV2 combines with J gene TRBJ2-7; 11 bases fit TRBD1. This CDR3 region has 14 residues. The V segment lost 6 bases and the J segment 4 bases; nucleotides outside the gene matches: 5. Germline CDR1 is SNHLY and CDR2 is FYNNEI. DNA for the CDR3: TGTGCCAGCAGGGGGACAGGGGGAAGATACGAGCAGTACTTC. Translation gives CASRGTGGRYEQYF.

This clonotype has ten or more counts. The V gene is TRBV19, the J gene TRBJ2-7; D uncertain. V gave up 7 bases and J gave up 4 bases, with 5 bases separating them. The CDR3 is 10 amino acids. CDR1 and CDR2 (germline): LNHDA, SQIVND (reference sequence). CDR3 DNA sequence: TGTGCCAGTAAAGGGTACGAGCAGTACGTC. It is translated as CASKGYEQYV.

The CDR3 loop reads CASSFIPVQAQETQYF. The CDR3 DNA sequence: TGTGCCAGCAGCTTCATCCCGGTTCAAGCCCAAGAGACCCAGTACTTC. The chain employs TRBV7-6 and TRBJ2-5, with D uncertain. In germline, CDR1 is SGHVS, CDR2 FNYEAQ. Trimming pared 3 bases from V and 1 base from J, leaving 15 bases between. CDR3 length: 16 amino acids.